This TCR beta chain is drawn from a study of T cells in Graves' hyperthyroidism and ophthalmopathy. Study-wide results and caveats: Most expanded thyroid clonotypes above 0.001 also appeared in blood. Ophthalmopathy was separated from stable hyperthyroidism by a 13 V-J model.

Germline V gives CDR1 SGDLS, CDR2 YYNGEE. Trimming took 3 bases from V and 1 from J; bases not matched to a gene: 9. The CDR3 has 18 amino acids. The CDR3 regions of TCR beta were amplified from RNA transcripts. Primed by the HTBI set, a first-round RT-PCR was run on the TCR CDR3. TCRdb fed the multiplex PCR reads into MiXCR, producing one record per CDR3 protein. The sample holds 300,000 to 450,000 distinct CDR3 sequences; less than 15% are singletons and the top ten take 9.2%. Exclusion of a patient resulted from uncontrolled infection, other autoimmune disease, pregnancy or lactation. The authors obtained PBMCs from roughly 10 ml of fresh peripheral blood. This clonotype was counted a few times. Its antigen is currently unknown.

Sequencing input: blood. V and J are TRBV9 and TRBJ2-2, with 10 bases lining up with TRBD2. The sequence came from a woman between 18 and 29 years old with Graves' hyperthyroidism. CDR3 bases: TGTGCCAGCAGCGCAGGGGTACTAGCGGGAAGGAACACCGGGGAGCTGTTTTTT. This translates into CASSAGVLAGRNTGELFF. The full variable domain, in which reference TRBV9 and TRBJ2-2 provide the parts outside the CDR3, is DSGVTQTPKHLITATGQRVTLRCSPRSGDLSVYWYQQSLDQGLQFLIQYYNGEERAKGNILERFSAQQFPDLHSELNLSSLELGDSALYFCASSAGVLAGRNTGELFFGEGSRLTVL.